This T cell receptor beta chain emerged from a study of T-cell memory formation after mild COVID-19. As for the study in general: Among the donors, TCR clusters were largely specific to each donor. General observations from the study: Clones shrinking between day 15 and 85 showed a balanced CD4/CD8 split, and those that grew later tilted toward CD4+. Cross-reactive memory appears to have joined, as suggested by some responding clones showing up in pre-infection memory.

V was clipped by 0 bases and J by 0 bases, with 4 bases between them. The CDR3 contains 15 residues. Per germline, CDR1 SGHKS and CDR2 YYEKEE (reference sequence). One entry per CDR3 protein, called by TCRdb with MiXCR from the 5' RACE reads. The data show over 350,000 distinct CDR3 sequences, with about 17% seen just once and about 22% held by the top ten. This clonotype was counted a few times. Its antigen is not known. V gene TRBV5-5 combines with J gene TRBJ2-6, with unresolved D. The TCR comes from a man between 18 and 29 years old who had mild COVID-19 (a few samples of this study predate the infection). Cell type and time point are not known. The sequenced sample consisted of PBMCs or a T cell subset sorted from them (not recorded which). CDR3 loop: CASSLEASGANVLTF. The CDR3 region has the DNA TGTGCCAGCAGCTTGGAGGCCTCTGGGGCCAACGTCCTGACTTTC. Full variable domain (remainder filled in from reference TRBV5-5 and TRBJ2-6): DAGVTQSPTHLIKTRGQQVTLRCSPISGHKSVSWYQQVLGQGPQFIFQYYEKEERGRGNFPDRFSARQFPNYSSELNVNALLLGDSALYLCASSLEASGANVLTFGAGSRLTVL.